This T cell receptor (beta chain) was sequenced during a study of shared clonotypes between healthy human individuals. Study overall: CD4 naive cells filled three plates per donor, CD4 memory three, CD8 naive two and CD8 memory one.

The CDR3 spans 15 residues. The V gene's germline CDR1 is SGHRS and CDR2 YFSETQ. V was clipped by 0 bases and J by 8 bases; unmatched bases: 2. Under the authors' procedure: As immunoSEQ supplied junction-only sequences (without quality scores), filtering differed. Sequencing used immunoSEQ multiplex PCR; TCRdb keeps in-frame clones, though not all of them. The DNA was the basis for D and trimming; V, J and clone size are from that table. The sample includes a few million clones, about 90% of them seen just once. Every donor, a Caucasian adult, lived in Nashville, Tennessee. There are a few counts of this clone. The same CDR3 can be traced to other DNA sequences in this sample.

This sequence was found in a man aged 18 to 30 in good health. Some clones in this sample may be carry-over from other donors' samples. What was sequenced was naive CD4+ T cells from PBMCs. Regarding subset: CD45RA+ positively selected. The chain is built from TRBV5-1 and TRBJ1-4, with 12 bases aligning to TRBD1. The CDR3 sequence: CASSLAGTGGEKLFF. As DNA, the CDR3 is TGCGCCAGCAGCTTGGCCGGGACAGGGGGCGAAAAACTGTTTTTT.